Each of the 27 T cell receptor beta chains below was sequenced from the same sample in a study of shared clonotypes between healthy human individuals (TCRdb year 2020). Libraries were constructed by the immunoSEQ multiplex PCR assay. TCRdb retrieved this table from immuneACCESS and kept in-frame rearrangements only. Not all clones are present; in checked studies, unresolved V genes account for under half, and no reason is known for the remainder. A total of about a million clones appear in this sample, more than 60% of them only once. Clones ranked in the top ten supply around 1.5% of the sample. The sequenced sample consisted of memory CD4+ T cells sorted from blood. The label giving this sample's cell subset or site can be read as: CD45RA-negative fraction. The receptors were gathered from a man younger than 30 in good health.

The CDR3 sequence is CASSRTTNYGYTF. The CDR3 region has the DNA TGTGCCAGCAGTCGGACCACGAACTATGGCTACACCTTC. The chain couples TRBV25-1 to TRBJ1-2, with unresolved D. The CDR3 length is 13 residues. The germline V gene encodes CDR1 MGHDK and CDR2 SYGVNS. The germline V and J ends were trimmed by 5 bases and 2 bases, with 9 bases remaining between them.

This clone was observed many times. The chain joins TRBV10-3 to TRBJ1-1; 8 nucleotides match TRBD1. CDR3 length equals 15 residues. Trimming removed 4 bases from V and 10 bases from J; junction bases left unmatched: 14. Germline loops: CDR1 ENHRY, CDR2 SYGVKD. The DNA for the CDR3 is TGTGCCATCAGTGCGCAAGGGACAGGCTTTATCGGAGCTTTCTTT. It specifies CAISAQGTGFIGAFF.

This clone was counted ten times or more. DNA of the CDR3: TGTGCCACATCCCTTGGGACAGCTCAGAATTCACCCCTCCACTTT. It translates to CATSLGTAQNSPLHF. This chain connects TRBV5-4 to TRBJ1-6; TRBD1 matches 7 bases. The CDR3 covers 15 residues. Germline V CDR1 and CDR2: SGHNT, YYREEE (reference sequence). Trimming at V came to 9 bases and at J to 7 bases, leaving 13 bases not matched to a gene.

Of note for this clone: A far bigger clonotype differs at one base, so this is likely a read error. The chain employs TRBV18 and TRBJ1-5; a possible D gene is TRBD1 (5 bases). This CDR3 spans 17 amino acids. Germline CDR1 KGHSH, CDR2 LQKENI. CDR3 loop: CASPPPEDRGADQPQHF. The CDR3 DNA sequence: TGTGCCAGCCCACCACCTGAAGATAGGGGCGCGGATCAGCCCCAGCATTTT.

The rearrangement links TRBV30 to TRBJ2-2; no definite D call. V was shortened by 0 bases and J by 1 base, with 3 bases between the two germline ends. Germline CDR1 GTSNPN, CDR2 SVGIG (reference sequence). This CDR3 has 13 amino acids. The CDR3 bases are TGTGCCTGGAGTGTTGTGAACACCGGGGAGCTGTTTTTT. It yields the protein CAWSVVNTGELFF.

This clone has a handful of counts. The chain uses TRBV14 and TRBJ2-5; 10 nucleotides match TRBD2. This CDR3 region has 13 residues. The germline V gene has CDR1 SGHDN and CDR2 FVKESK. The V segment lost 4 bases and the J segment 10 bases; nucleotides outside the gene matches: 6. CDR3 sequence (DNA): TGTGCCAGCAGCCGGGTACTAGCGGGAAACCAGTACTTC. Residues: CASSRVLAGNQYF.

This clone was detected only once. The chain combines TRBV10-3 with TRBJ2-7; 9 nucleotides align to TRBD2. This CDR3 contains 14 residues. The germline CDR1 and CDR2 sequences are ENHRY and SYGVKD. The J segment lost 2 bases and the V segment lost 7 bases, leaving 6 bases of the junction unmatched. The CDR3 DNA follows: TGTGCCATCACAGCTAGCGGGGCAGCCTACGAGCAGTACTTC. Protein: CAITASGAAYEQYF.

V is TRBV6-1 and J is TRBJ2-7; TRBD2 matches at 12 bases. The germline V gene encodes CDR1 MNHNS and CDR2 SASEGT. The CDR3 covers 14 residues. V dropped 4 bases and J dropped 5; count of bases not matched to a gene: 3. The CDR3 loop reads CASSGLAGVHEQYF. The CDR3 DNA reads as TGTGCCAGCAGTGGACTAGCGGGGGTCCACGAGCAGTACTTC.

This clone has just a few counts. The CDR3 reads CSVEDAGGNTEAFF. As DNA, the CDR3 is TGCAGCGTTGAAGATGCGGGGGGGAACACTGAAGCTTTCTTT. The gene calls are TRBV29-1 and TRBJ1-1, with a weak D call TRBD1 (5 bases). Deletions cut 0 bases from V and 1 base from J, with 9 bases between. This CDR3 comprises 14 residues. Per the germline V gene, CDR1 is SQVTM and CDR2 is ANQGSEA. The variable domain in full, with the rest retrieved from reference TRBV29-1 and TRBJ1-1, is SAVISQKPSRDICQRGTSLTIQCQVDSQVTMMFWYRQQPGQSLTLIATANQGSEATYESGFVIDKFPISRPNLTFSTLTVSNMSPEDSSIYLCSVEDAGGNTEAFFGQGTRLTVV.

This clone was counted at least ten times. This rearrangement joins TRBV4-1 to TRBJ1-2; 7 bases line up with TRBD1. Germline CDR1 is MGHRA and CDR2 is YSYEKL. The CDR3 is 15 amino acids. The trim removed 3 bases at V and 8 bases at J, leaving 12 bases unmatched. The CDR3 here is CASSHLQQGFRGYTF. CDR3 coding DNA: TGCGCCAGCAGCCATCTTCAACAGGGGTTTAGAGGCTACACCTTC.

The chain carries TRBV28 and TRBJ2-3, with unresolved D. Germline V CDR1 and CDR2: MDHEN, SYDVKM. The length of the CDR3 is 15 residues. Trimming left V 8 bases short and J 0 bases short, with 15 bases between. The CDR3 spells CASAPLSPSTDTQYF. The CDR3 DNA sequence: TGTGCCAGCGCACCTCTATCCCCTAGCACAGATACGCAGTATTTT.

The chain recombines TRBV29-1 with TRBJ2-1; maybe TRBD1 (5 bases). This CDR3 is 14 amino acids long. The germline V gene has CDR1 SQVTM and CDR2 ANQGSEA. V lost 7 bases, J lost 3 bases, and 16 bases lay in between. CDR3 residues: CSDQGGVLYNEQFF. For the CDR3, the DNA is TGCAGCGACCAGGGTGGGGTTCTCTACAATGAGCAGTTCTTC.

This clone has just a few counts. This CDR3 is CASSPTAEGLNTIYF. As DNA, the CDR3 is TGTGCCAGCAGTCCGACAGCCGAGGGCCTAAACACCATATATTTT. The chain uses TRBV27 and TRBJ1-3; D possibly corresponds to TRBD1 (5 bases). The germline V and J ends were trimmed by 5 bases and 6 bases, with 17 bases remaining between them. Germline V lookup: CDR1 MNHEY, CDR2 SMNVEV (reference sequence). This CDR3 contains 15 residues.

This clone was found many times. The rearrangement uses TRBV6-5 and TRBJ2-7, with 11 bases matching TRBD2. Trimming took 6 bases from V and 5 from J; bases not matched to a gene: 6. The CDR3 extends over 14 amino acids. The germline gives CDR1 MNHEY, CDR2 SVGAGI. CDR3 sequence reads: CASSTSGSPHEQYF. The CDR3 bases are TGTGCCAGCAGCACTAGCGGGAGTCCCCACGAGCAGTACTTC.

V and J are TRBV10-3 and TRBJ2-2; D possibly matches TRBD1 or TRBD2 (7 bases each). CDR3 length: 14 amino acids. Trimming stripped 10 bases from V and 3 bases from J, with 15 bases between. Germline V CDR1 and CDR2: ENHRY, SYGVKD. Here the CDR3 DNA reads TGTGCCACCCAGGGGGGGCGGGACACCGGGGAGCTGTTTTTT. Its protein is CATQGGRDTGELFF.

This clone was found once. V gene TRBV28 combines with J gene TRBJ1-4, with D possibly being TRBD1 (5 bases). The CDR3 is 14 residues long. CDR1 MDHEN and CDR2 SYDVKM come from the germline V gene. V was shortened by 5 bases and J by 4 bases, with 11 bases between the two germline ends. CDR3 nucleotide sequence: TGTGCCAGCAGTCCGGGGCTGGTTAATGAAAAACTGTTTTTT. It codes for CASSPGLVNEKLFF.

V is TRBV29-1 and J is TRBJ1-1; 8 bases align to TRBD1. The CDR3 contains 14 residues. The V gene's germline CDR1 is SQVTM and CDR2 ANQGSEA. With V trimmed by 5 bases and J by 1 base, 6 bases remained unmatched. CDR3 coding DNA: TGCAGCGTTCAGACAGGGGCGAGGAACACTGAAGCTTTCTTT. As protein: CSVQTGARNTEAFF. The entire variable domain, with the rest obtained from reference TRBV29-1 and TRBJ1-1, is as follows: SAVISQKPSRDICQRGTSLTIQCQVDSQVTMMFWYRQQPGQSLTLIATANQGSEATYESGFVIDKFPISRPNLTFSTLTVSNMSPEDSSIYLCSVQTGARNTEAFFGQGTRLTVV.

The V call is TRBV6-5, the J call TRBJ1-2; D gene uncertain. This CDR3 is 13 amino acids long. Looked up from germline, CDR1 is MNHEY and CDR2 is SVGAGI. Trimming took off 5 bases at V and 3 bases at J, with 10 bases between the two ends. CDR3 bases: TGTGCCAGCAGTCAAGACGGTCACTATGGCTACACCTTC. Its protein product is CASSQDGHYGYTF.

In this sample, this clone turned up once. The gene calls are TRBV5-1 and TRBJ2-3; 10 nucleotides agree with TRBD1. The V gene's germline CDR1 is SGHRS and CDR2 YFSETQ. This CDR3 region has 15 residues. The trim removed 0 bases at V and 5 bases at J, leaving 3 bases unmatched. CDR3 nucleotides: TGCGCCAGCAGCTTGGCGGACAGGGGGTTAGATACGCAGTATTTT. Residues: CASSLADRGLDTQYF.

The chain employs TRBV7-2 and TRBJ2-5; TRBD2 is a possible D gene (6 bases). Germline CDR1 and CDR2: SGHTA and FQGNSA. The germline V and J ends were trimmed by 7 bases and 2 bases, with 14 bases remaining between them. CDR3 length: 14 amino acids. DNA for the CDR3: TGTGCCAGCATCCTTGGGACTGATCAAGAGACCCAGTACTTC. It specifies CASILGTDQETQYF.

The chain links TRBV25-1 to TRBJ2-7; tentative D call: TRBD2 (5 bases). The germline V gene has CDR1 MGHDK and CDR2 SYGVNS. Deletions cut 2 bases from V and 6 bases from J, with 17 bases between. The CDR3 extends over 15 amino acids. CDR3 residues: CASSEPSGRRPEQYF. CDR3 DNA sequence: TGTGCCAGCAGTGAACCGAGCGGACGGCGACCCGAGCAGTACTTC.

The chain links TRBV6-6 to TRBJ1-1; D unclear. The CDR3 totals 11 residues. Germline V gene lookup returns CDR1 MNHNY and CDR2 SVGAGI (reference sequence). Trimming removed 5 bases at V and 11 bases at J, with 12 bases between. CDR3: CASSNQAGAFF. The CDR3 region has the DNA TGTGCCAGCAGTAATCAGGCTGGCGCTTTCTTT.

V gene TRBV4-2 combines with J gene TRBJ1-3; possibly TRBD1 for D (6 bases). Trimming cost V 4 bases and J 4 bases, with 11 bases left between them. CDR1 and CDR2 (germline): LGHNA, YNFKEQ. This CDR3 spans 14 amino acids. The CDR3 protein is CASSRSDRGNTIYF. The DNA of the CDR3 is TGTGCCAGCAGCCGATCGGACAGAGGAAACACCATATATTTT.

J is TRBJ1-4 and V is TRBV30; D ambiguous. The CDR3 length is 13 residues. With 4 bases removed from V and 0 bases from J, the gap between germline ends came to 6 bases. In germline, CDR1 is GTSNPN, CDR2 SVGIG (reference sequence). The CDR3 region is CAWNMATNEKLFF. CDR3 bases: TGTGCCTGGAATATGGCAACTAATGAAAAACTGTTTTTT.

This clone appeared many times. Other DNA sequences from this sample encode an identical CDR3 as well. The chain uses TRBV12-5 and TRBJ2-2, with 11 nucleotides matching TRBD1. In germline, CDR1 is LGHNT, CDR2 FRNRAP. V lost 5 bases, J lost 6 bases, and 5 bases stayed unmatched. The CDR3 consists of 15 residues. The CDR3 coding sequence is TGTGCTAGTGGTGCCGGGACAGGGGGGCCCGGGGAGCTGTTTTTT. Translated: CASGAGTGGPGELFF.

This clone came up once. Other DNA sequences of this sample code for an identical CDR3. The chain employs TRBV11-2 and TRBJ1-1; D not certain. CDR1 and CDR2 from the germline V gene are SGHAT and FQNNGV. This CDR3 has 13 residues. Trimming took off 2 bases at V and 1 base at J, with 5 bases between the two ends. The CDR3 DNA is TGTGCCAGCAGCTTATACGGGAACACTGAAGCTTTCTTT. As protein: CASSLYGNTEAFF.

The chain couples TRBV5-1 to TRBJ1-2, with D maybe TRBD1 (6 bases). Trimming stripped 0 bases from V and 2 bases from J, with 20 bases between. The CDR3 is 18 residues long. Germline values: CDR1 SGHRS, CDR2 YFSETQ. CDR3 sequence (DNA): TGCGCCAGCAGCTTGGTACAGGGTCCCACCTTTCGGAACTATGGCTACACCTTC. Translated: CASSLVQGPTFRNYGYTF.